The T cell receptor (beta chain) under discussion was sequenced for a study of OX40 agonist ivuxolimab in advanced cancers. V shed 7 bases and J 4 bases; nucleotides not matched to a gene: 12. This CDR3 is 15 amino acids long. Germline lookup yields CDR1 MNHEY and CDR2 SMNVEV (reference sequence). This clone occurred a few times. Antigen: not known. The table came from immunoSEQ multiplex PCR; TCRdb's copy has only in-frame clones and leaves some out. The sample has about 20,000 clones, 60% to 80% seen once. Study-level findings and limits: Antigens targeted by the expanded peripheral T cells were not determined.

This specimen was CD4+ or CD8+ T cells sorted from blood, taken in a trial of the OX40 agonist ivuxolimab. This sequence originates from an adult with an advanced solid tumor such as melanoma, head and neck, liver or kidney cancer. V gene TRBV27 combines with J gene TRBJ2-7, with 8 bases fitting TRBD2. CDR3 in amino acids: CASTGGRAYFYEQYF. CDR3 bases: TGTGCCAGCACGGGGGGGAGGGCCTACTTTTACGAGCAGTACTTC.